One and the same sample provided the 8 T cell receptor beta chains below, sequenced in a study of T cell changes during pregnancy in multiple sclerosis. Sequencing was performed with immunoSEQ multiplex PCR; in TCRdb, only in-frame clones are kept and a portion is missing. This table holds 50,000 to 75,000 clones, roughly 89% found once. Sample: peripheral blood, taken in the third trimester of pregnancy. The receptors stem from a female donor in good health, enrolled as a control in a pregnancy study.

This clone has just a few counts. J is TRBJ1-1 and V is TRBV25-1; D is unclear. CDR1 is MGHDK, CDR2 SYGVNS, per germline. V was clipped by 1 base and J by 1 base, with 10 bases between them. The CDR3 runs to 15 residues. CDR3 amino acids: CASSESSGANTEAFF. DNA of the CDR3: TGTGCCAGCAGTGAATCGAGTGGAGCGAACACTGAAGCTTTCTTT.

This chain joins TRBV7-2 and TRBJ2-1; 8 positions agree with TRBD2. Germline lookup yields CDR1 SGHTA and CDR2 FQGNSA. This CDR3 region has 15 residues. The V segment lost 3 bases and the J segment 3 bases; nucleotides outside the gene matches: 4. The CDR3 nucleotides are TGTGCCAGCAGCTTCACGGGGGGGGGCTACAATGAGCAGTTCTTC. Residues: CASSFTGGGYNEQFF.

In the case of this clone: The junction does not match germline at one end; this may be a read error. The V and J genes are TRBV7-7 and TRBJ1-5; D is unresolved. Per germline, CDR1 SSHAT and CDR2 FNYEAQ (reference sequence). This CDR3 is built from 13 residues. In DNA form, the CDR3 reads TGTGCTAGCAGCCTAAGTCCTAACCAGCCCCAGCATTTT. Its translation: CASSLSPNQPQHF.

This clone turned up a few times. The chain uses TRBV5-1 and TRBJ1-1, with TRBD1 matching 7 bases. V trimming: 4 bases; J trimming: 1 base; junction bases outside the gene matches: 4. The CDR3 extends over 14 amino acids. The V gene's germline CDR1 is SGHRS and CDR2 YFSETQ. The CDR3 nucleotides read TGCGCCAGCAGCCCTGGGACAGCGAACACTGAAGCTTTCTTT. Its translation: CASSPGTANTEAFF.

J is TRBJ2-7 and V is TRBV27; 10 bases line up with TRBD2. V was clipped by 8 bases and J by 1 base; unmatched bases: 5. The CDR3 runs 14 residues. CDR1 is MNHEY and CDR2 is SMNVEV in the germline V gene (reference sequence). CDR3 protein: CASSSGSQSYEQYF. Here the CDR3 DNA reads TGTGCCAGCTCTAGCGGGAGCCAATCCTACGAGCAGTACTTC.

The rearrangement uses TRBV6-5 and TRBJ2-1; D is possibly TRBD1 (5 bases). Trimming stripped 7 bases from V and 4 bases from J, with 14 bases between. Germline V gene lookup returns CDR1 MNHEY and CDR2 SVGAGI. This CDR3 comprises 14 residues. The CDR3 bases are TGTGCCAGCATGGAACGGAAGGGGTACAATGAGCAGTTCTTC. This encodes CASMERKGYNEQFF.

The J gene is TRBJ2-3, the V gene TRBV5-4; D ambiguous. V lost 1 base and J lost 6, with 6 bases in between. The CDR3 length is 12 residues. Germline lookup yields CDR1 SGHNT and CDR2 YYREEE (reference sequence). CDR3 in DNA: TGTGCCAGCAGCTTGCCCCGGGATACGCAGTATTTT. Encoded protein: CASSLPRDTQYF. Based on the CDR3 plus reference TRBV5-4 and TRBJ2-3, the full variable domain is ETGVTQSPTHLIKTRGQQVTLRCSSQSGHNTVSWYQQALGQGPQFIFQYYREEENGRGNFPPRFSGLQFPNYSSELNVNALELDDSALYLCASSLPRDTQYFGPGTRLTVL.

This clone was found a few times. The chain combines TRBV30 with TRBJ1-1; D unclear. CDR1 and CDR2 from the germline V gene are GTSNPN and SVGIG (reference sequence). The CDR3 extends over 11 amino acids. The V end was cut by 2 bases, the J end by 10 bases, with 11 bases between. The CDR3 here is CAWSSEVGAFF. The CDR3 DNA is TGTGCCTGGAGTTCGGAGGTAGGAGCTTTCTTT.